These T cell receptor beta chains were read from a single sample in a study of T cell repertoires in cytomegalovirus infection. The antigens of these receptors remain unknown. Each CDR3 protein is one row after TCRdb ran MiXCR on the reads. The profile shows about 770,000 distinct CDR3 sequences, approximately 32% of them singletons. The material sequenced was cultured CD8+ T cells from PBMCs, taken from culture after CMV antigen stimulation. Source of these receptors: a human donor in good health (CMV status not recorded). Some clones in this sample may be carry-over from other donors' samples. CDR3s include the opening cysteine and the closing phenylalanine or tryptophan. Fields, in order: D gene, clone size, V gene, CDR3 length, J gene, CDR3 DNA, CDR3 protein. D genes are given only for firm matches. The size of a clone is reported for some rows only, either as once, few or many, or as a class for expanded clones.

>TRBD2|.|TRBV11-2|18|TRBJ2-3
TGTGCCAGCAGCTCTTCCGGGACTAGATTTTATGGCACAGATACGCAGTATTTT
CASSSSGTRFYGTDTQYF
>TRBD2|.|TRBV20-1|17|TRBJ2-4
TGCAGTGCTAGAGATCTCTGGGCGGGGGAAGACAAAAACATTCAGTACTTC
CSARDLWAGEDKNIQYF
>.|.|TRBV19|16|TRBJ2-4
TGTGCCAGTAAACCTTCAGGGACTTGGGCCAAAAACATTCAGTACTTC
CASKPSGTWAKNIQYF
>.|few|TRBV20-1|11|TRBJ2-1
TGCAGTGCTAGAGTTAAGCGTGAGCAGTTCTTC
CSARVKREQFF
>.|few|TRBV5-6|16|TRBJ2-3
TGTGCCAGCCTAACTAGAGGGGGGCAAAAGACAGATACGCAGTATTTT
CASLTRGGQKTDTQYF
>.|.|TRBV15|16|TRBJ1-5
TGTGCCACCAGCAGAGACGTAGGGACTAGCAATCAGCCCCAGCATTTT
CATSRDVGTSNQPQHF
>TRBD1|few|TRBV7-8|21|TRBJ2-2
TGTGCCAGCAGCTTAGTCAGTAATCCAGGGGGCGCGATCGGGAACACCGGGGAGCTGTTTTTT
CASSLVSNPGGAIGNTGELFF
>TRBD2|.|TRBV4-1|14|TRBJ2-1
TGCGCCAGCAGCCAAGAGGGGGGGTGGAATGAGCAGTTCTTC
CASSQEGGWNEQFF
>.|.|TRBV27|12|TRBJ2-1
TGTGTCGCCAGGGGTTCAGACAATGAGCAGTTCTTC
CVARGSDNEQFF
>TRBD1|many|TRBV7-2|15|TRBJ1-5
TGTGCCAGCAGCAAATTAACGGACAGGGGAGAGCCCCAGCATTTT
CASSKLTDRGEPQHF
>.|.|TRBV12-3/TRBV12-4|12|TRBJ1-1
TGTGCCAGCAGTTTAGTCCGGTCTGAAGCTTTCTTT
CASSLVRSEAFF
>TRBD1|.|TRBV28|15|TRBJ2-5
TGTGCCAGCAGTTTATACAGGGGGTTCCAAGAGACCCAGTACTTC
CASSLYRGFQETQYF
>.|.|TRBV12-3/TRBV12-4|13|TRBJ1-5
TGTGCCAGCAAAGAGGGGGAGGGACAGCCCCAGCATTTT
CASKEGEGQPQHF
>TRBD1|once|TRBV7-8|18|TRBJ2-6
TGTGCCAGCAGCCTCCCGGGACAGGACCGCTCTGGGGCCAACGTCCTGACTTTC
CASSLPGQDRSGANVLTF
>.|.|TRBV4-1|15|TRBJ2-5
TGCGCCAGCAGCCAAGGGCGGGGCGATTATGAGACCCAGTACTTC
CASSQGRGDYETQYF
>.|.|TRBV19|14|TRBJ1-2
TGTGCCAGTAGTTCGTCGGGGAATGGCAATGGCTACACCTTC
CASSSSGNGNGYTF
>TRBD2|many|TRBV7-9|15|TRBJ2-3
TGTGCCAGCAGCATGACTAGCGGGGGCACAGATACGCAGTATTTT
CASSMTSGGTDTQYF
>.|.|TRBV28|14|TRBJ1-5
TGTGCCAGCACCGGACGGGCTTTCAATCAGCCCCAGCATTTT
CASTGRAFNQPQHF
>.|.|TRBV28|14|TRBJ1-5
TGTGCCAGCATTATGTCTTCGGGCAATCAGCCCCAGCATTTT
CASIMSSGNQPQHF
>TRBD1|.|TRBV5-4|15|TRBJ2-2
TGTGCCAGCACGATACAGGGGGCGTATACCGGGGAGCTGTTTTTT
CASTIQGAYTGELFF
>.|.|TRBV5-6|14|TRBJ1-1
TGTGCCAGCCTGGCGGTTCCCGGGGACACTGAAGCTTTCTTT
CASLAVPGDTEAFF
>.|.|TRBV6-1|15|TRBJ2-2
TGTGCCAGCAGTGAATTTGGGGCCGACACCGGGGAGCTGTTTTTT
CASSEFGADTGELFF
>TRBD1|few|TRBV28|14|TRBJ2-5
TGTGCCAGCAGCTTTGACAGGGGACTAGAGACCCAGTACTTC
CASSFDRGLETQYF
>.|.|TRBV6-1|16|TRBJ1-5
TGTGCCAGCAGTGAAAGGAGGGAGGGTAGCAATCAGCCCCAGCATTTT
CASSERREGSNQPQHF
>.|many|TRBV6-5|16|TRBJ2-1
TGTGCCAGCAGTTACTCCAAGGCAGGGGTAAAACTTGGGCAGTTCTTC
CASSYSKAGVKLGQFF
>.|.|TRBV5-1|13|TRBJ1-1
TGCGCCAGCACCAATGGGGGGGAGCGAGAAGCTTTCTTT
CASTNGGEREAFF
>TRBD1|few|TRBV24-1|16|TRBJ2-1
TGTGCCACCAGTTCTCCTATGGGACAGGGCTACAATGAGCAGTTCTTC
CATSSPMGQGYNEQFF
>.|many|TRBV7-8|15|TRBJ1-4
TGTGCCAGCAGCTTAGTAGGACAGAGTAATGAAAAACTGTTTTTT
CASSLVGQSNEKLFF
>.|many|TRBV6-1|11|TRBJ2-7
TGTGCCAGCAGTGACTTCTACGAGCAGTACTTC
CASSDFYEQYF
>TRBD1|few|TRBV4-1|19|TRBJ1-4
TGCGCCAGCAGCCACCCACGGTCGTCAAGACAGGGAGGGGGTGAAAAACTGTTTTTT
CASSHPRSSRQGGGEKLFF
>.|few|TRBV10-3|15|TRBJ1-6
TGTGCCATCAGCAAACAGGACATCCCTAATTCACCCCTCCACTTT
CAISKQDIPNSPLHF
>TRBD1|.|TRBV7-2|15|TRBJ1-2
TGTGCCAGCAGAGAAGACAGGAACAGGGGCTATGGCTACACCTTC
CASREDRNRGYGYTF
>.|few|TRBV28|15|TRBJ1-1
TGTGCCAGCAGTTTAAGGGCAGGCGATCATCTTGAAGCTTTCTTT
CASSLRAGDHLEAFF
>.|.|TRBV24-1|14|TRBJ1-2
TGTGCCACCAGTGACCGGGGGTACTACTATGGCTACACCTTC
CATSDRGYYYGYTF
>.|few|TRBV7-6|13|TRBJ1-2
TGTGCCAGCAGCTTAGGTCGAACGGACGGCTACACCTTC
CASSLGRTDGYTF
>TRBD1|few|TRBV15|18|TRBJ2-6
TGTGCCACCAGCAGACCGGGACAGGCGAGCTCTGGGGCCAACGTCCTGACTTTC
CATSRPGQASSGANVLTF
>.|.|TRBV5-5|16|TRBJ1-1
TGTGCCAGCAGCCCCGAACCCTCGGGGGCCTACACTGAAGCTTTCTTT
CASSPEPSGAYTEAFF
>.|few|TRBV7-9|15|TRBJ1-1
TGTGCCAGCAGCTTAGCGGCCCAGGGACGCACTGAAGCTTTCTTT
CASSLAAQGRTEAFF
>.|few|TRBV4-3|17|TRBJ1-4
TGCGCCAGCAGCCAAGACCCCCCAGAGGGCACTAATGAAAAACTGTTTTTT
CASSQDPPEGTNEKLFF
>.|few|TRBV7-9|12|TRBJ1-5
TGTGCCAGCAGCTTACAGGGCGGCCCCCAGCATTTT
CASSLQGGPQHF
>.|few|TRBV27|14|TRBJ1-2
TGTGCCAGCAGTCTCCGGGGGCGGCAAGGTGGCTACACCTTC
CASSLRGRQGGYTF
>TRBD1|.|TRBV27|15|TRBJ1-2
TGTGCCAGCAGTTTATCGGGACAGCCCATCAAAGGCTACACCTTC
CASSLSGQPIKGYTF
>.|few|TRBV6-2/TRBV6-3|15|TRBJ2-3
TGTGCCAGCAGTTACCTTCATAAGGCGGCAGATACGCAGTATTTT
CASSYLHKAADTQYF
>TRBD1|.|TRBV19|15|TRBJ2-1
TGTGCCAGTAGTATGCGGGGGACAGGGCATGATGAGCAGTTCTTC
CASSMRGTGHDEQFF
>.|many|TRBV7-2|16|TRBJ2-1
TGTGCCAGCAGCTTAGGGTTAAGGCTCCTGGAGAATGAGCAGTTCTTC
CASSLGLRLLENEQFF
>.|few|TRBV4-1|15|TRBJ1-4
TGCGCCAGCAGCCAAGATGGGACCCTGGGTGAAAAACTGTTTTTT
CASSQDGTLGEKLFF
>.|.|TRBV5-5|15|TRBJ1-2
TGTGCCAGCAGCTTATCGAGGTGGGACCTCTATGGCTACACCTTC
CASSLSRWDLYGYTF
>.|.|TRBV27|12|TRBJ1-5
TGTGCCAGCAGTGGACTAAATCAGCCCCAGCATTTT
CASSGLNQPQHF
>TRBD1|few|TRBV6-1|18|TRBJ1-5
TGTGCCAGCAGTGAATATCTGTGGGGACAGGGGGCTCGACAGCCCCAGCATTTT
CASSEYLWGQGARQPQHF
>TRBD1|few|TRBV6-5|17|TRBJ2-4
TGTGCCAGCAGCTGGGACAGGGACGGGAGAGCCAAAAACATTCAGTACTTC
CASSWDRDGRAKNIQYF
>.|.|TRBV5-4|15|TRBJ2-3
TGTGCCAGCAGCCCGGGGACGATCAGCACAGATACGCAGTATTTT
CASSPGTISTDTQYF
>TRBD1|few|TRBV7-9|16|TRBJ2-5
TGTGCCAGCAGCTTAAACCCAGGACAGGGTCAAGAGACCCAGTACTTC
CASSLNPGQGQETQYF
>.|.|TRBV4-2|13|TRBJ1-1
TGTGCCAGTATAGGAGCGTCCTACACTGAAGCTTTCTTT
CASIGASYTEAFF
>TRBD1|.|TRBV6-5|14|TRBJ1-1
TGTGCCAGCAGTTACTCCAAACAGGGGGCCCGGAATTTCTTT
CASSYSKQGARNFF
>.|.|TRBV9|15|TRBJ2-3
TGTGCCAGCAGCGCGCTAGGGGATAGCACAGATACGCAGTATTTT
CASSALGDSTDTQYF
>.|.|TRBV6-5|14|TRBJ1-1
TGTGCCAGCAGTTACTCCTTAAGGAACACTGAAGCTTTCTTT
CASSYSLRNTEAFF
>.|few|TRBV4-3|19|TRBJ2-4
TGCGCCAGCAGCCAAGCCTGGCCGGAAACGTTTCTAGCCAAAAACATTCAGTACTTC
CASSQAWPETFLAKNIQYF
>.|few|TRBV7-9|12|TRBJ1-2
TGTGCCAGCAGCCCCCGGACTTATGGCTACACCTTC
CASSPRTYGYTF
>TRBD1|.|TRBV9|16|TRBJ2-5
TGTGCCAGCAGCGTCCGGGACAGGGGCATGGAAGAGACCCAGTACTTC
CASSVRDRGMEETQYF